This passage covers 20 T cell receptor beta chains from one sample sequenced in a study of blood T cell repertoires in COVID-19. This table comes from immunoSEQ multiplex PCR, and its TCRdb copy is limited to in-frame clones, with some not included. In the table there are some 27,000 clones, around 89% of which are singletons. Material: peripheral blood. The receptors originated from a human donor in a cohort sampled during active COVID-19.

The chain is built from TRBV4-2 and TRBJ2-3, with TRBD2 identical over 10 bases. Unmatched junction bases numbered 12, after V lost 2 bases and J lost 4 bases. The CDR3 is made up of 18 amino acids. CDR1 and CDR2 from the germline V gene are LGHNA and YNFKEQ. The CDR3 region is CASSQPPPSGGRPDTQYF. Here the CDR3 DNA reads TGTGCCAGCAGCCAACCGCCACCTAGCGGGGGCCGTCCAGATACGCAGTATTTT.

This clone came up once. The chain carries TRBV10-2 and TRBJ2-6; TRBD1 matches at 10 bases. There are 18 residues in the CDR3. Germline CDR1 and CDR2: WSHSY and SAAADI. Losses at the gene ends were 8 bases for V and 4 bases for J; bases not matched to a gene: 14. The CDR3 DNA is TGCGCCAGCGACGGGACAGGGGAGGAAGGAGGCGGGGCCAACGTCCTGACTTTC. As protein: CASDGTGEEGGGANVLTF.

This chain links TRBV7-9 with TRBJ2-7; 9 bases map to TRBD1. CDR1 SEHNR and CDR2 FQNEAQ come from the germline V gene (reference sequence). The CDR3 length is 15 residues. The V and J ends lost 4 bases and 3 bases, in that order; junction bases with no gene match: 7. For the CDR3, the DNA is TGTGCCAGCAGCTCGTGGGGGACAGGGCTCTACGAGCAGTACTTC. This encodes CASSSWGTGLYEQYF.

The V and J genes are TRBV7-2 and TRBJ2-1, with 8 nucleotides matching TRBD1. The germline CDR1 and CDR2 sequences are SGHTA and FQGNSA. V gave up 2 bases and J gave up 8 bases; unmatched junction bases: 5. This CDR3 has 14 residues. CDR3 in DNA: TGTGCCAGCAGCTTACGGGGACAGGCGCATGAGCAGTTCTTC. As protein: CASSLRGQAHEQFF.

This clone was picked up one time. This chain uses TRBV11-2 with TRBJ2-2; possible D gene TRBD2, 5 bases. V lost 4 bases to trimming and J lost 1 base, with 19 bases between them. The CDR3 totals 18 residues. Germline loops: CDR1 SGHAT, CDR2 FQNNGV. CDR3 sequence (DNA): TGTGCCAGCAGCTCCGGACTGTATCTTCTTCGGAACACCGGGGAGCTGTTTTTT. This encodes CASSSGLYLLRNTGELFF.

V is TRBV5-1 and J is TRBJ2-1; perhaps TRBD1 as D (6 bases). The CDR3 is 14 amino acids. CDR1 is SGHRS, CDR2 YFSETQ, per germline. V dropped 2 bases and J dropped 4 bases, with 10 bases sitting between them. The CDR3: CASSFRTAYNEQFF. In DNA, the CDR3 is TGCGCCAGCAGCTTTAGGACAGCTTACAATGAGCAGTTCTTC.

Only one count was recorded for this clone. This chain links TRBV5-5 with TRBJ1-2; a possible D gene is TRBD1 (5 bases). The germline gives CDR1 SGHKS, CDR2 YYEKEE (reference sequence). This CDR3 spans 13 amino acids. Trimming removed 0 bases from V and 8 bases from J, with 11 bases in between. CDR3 in DNA: TGTGCCAGCAGCTTGGACGGGGGATCGGGCTACACCTTC. This codes for CASSLDGGSGYTF.

The V and J genes are TRBV27 and TRBJ2-7, with TRBD1 matching 8 bases. The CDR3 extends over 14 amino acids. Unmatched junction bases numbered 7, after V lost 5 bases and J lost 4 bases. Germline CDR1 is MNHEY and CDR2 is SMNVEV (reference sequence). The DNA for the CDR3 is TGTGCCAGCAGTGGGACAGGCCCGGAGTACGAGCAGTACTTC. Amino acids: CASSGTGPEYEQYF.

This chain links TRBV15 with TRBJ1-3; D possibly corresponds to TRBD1 (6 bases). Between the trimmed V and J ends, which lost 5 bases and 7 bases, there was a span of 12 bases. The CDR3 loop spans 13 amino acids. Germline loops: CDR1 LNHNV, CDR2 YYDKDF (reference sequence). This CDR3 is CATSPKRGNTIYF. The CDR3 DNA reads TGTGCCACCAGCCCAAAGAGGGGGAACACCATATATTTT.

This clone is a singleton in its sample. This chain connects TRBV2 to TRBJ1-2; D is perhaps TRBD1 (5 bases). V gave up 1 base and J gave up 5 bases, with 26 bases separating them. The V gene's germline CDR1 is SNHLY and CDR2 FYNNEI. The CDR3 contains 19 residues. The CDR3 DNA reads TGTGCCAGCAGTGAAGAGGGAAAGCCCTTCCGGACATTGCGTTATGGCTACACCTTC. Encoded protein: CASSEEGKPFRTLRYGYTF.

V gene TRBV3-1 (or the pseudogene TRBV3-2) combines with J gene TRBJ2-2; D gene uncertain. Trimming took off 1 base at V and 7 bases at J, with 13 bases between the two ends. This CDR3 has 15 amino acids. Germline V gene data show CDR1 as LGHDT and CDR2 as YNNKEL (reference sequence). The CDR3, as DNA: TGTGCCAGCAGCCAAGTGTTAGCTCCGGGCGGGGAGCTGTTTTTT. It specifies CASSQVLAPGGELFF.

The chain joins TRBV5-1 to TRBJ2-5; weak D call: TRBD2 (5 bases). Per the germline V gene, CDR1 is SGHRS and CDR2 is YFSETQ. Trimming left V 4 bases short and J 6 bases short, with 19 bases between. The length of the CDR3 is 15 residues. CDR3: CASSADFLGSQTQYF. The CDR3 nucleotides read TGCGCCAGCAGCGCGGACTTCCTGGGGAGTCAGACCCAGTACTTC.

This clone was seen a handful of times. This rearrangement joins TRBV19 to TRBJ1-1; maybe TRBD1 (5 bases). Per the germline V gene, CDR1 is LNHDA and CDR2 is SQIVND (reference sequence). This CDR3 is 14 amino acids long. V was shortened by 1 base and J by 7 bases, with 13 bases between the two germline ends. The CDR3 DNA reads as TGTGCCAGTAGTATAGTCGCGGGGCAGGGTGAAGCTTTCTTT. The encoded protein is CASSIVAGQGEAFF.

This clone was seen only once. V and J are TRBV7-2 and TRBJ1-2; 7 bases agree with TRBD1. Germline V CDR1 and CDR2: SGHTA, FQGNSA. CDR3 length equals 13 residues. With V trimmed by 8 bases and J by 5 bases, 8 bases remained unmatched. The CDR3 coding sequence is TGTGCCAGCGGCCTAACAGGGGTTTATGGCTACACCTTC. Translating gives CASGLTGVYGYTF. Using reference TRBV7-2 and TRBJ1-2 for the parts outside the CDR3, the full variable domain is GAGVSQSPSNKVTEKGKDVELRCDPISGHTALYWYRQSLGQGLEFLIYFQGNSAPDKSGLPSDRFSAERTGGSVSTLTIQRTQQEDSAVYLCASGLTGVYGYTFGSGTRLTVV.

V gene TRBV18 combines with J gene TRBJ2-3, with 9 bases aligning to TRBD2. The CDR3 loop spans 15 amino acids. CDR1 and CDR2 (germline): KGHSH, LQKENI. Trimming cost V 3 bases and J 6 bases; bases outside gene matches: 7. CDR3 coding DNA: TGTGCCAGCTCACCGACTAGCGGTTTACTCGATACGCAGTATTTT. It codes for CASSPTSGLLDTQYF.

The chain links TRBV18 to TRBJ2-6; tentatively, D is TRBD1 (7 bases). V lost 7 bases to trimming and J lost 2 bases, with 18 bases between them. The CDR3 length is 17 residues. Germline V gives CDR1 KGHSH, CDR2 LQKENI. DNA for the CDR3: TGTGCCAGCTACAGGGGAGGAGATAGTACTGGGGCCAACGTCCTGACTTTC. This gives the protein CASYRGGDSTGANVLTF.

The gene calls are TRBV2 and TRBJ1-4; tentatively, D is TRBD1 (5 bases). Germline CDR1 is SNHLY and CDR2 is FYNNEI. The V end was cut by 7 bases, the J end by 7 bases, with 16 bases between. This CDR3 has 14 residues. CDR3: CASKKGREGEKLFF. The CDR3 DNA follows: TGTGCCAGCAAAAAGGGCAGGGAGGGTGAAAAACTGTTTTTT.

The chain employs TRBV5-1 and TRBJ2-2; D not resolved. The CDR3 runs to 13 residues. Per germline, CDR1 SGHRS and CDR2 YFSETQ. V was cut by 0 bases and J by 4 bases, with 4 bases left in between. CDR3 amino acids: CASSLDGTGELFF. The CDR3 nucleotides are TGCGCCAGCAGCTTGGACGGCACCGGGGAGCTGTTTTTT.

The J gene is TRBJ1-5, the V gene TRBV19; 9 bases map to TRBD1. Germline V gene sequence: CDR1 LNHDA, CDR2 SQIVND (reference sequence). J gave up 1 base and V 5 bases, and 9 bases lay outside the gene matches. CDR3 length equals 17 residues. This CDR3 is CASSSIWTGVSNQPQHF. The CDR3 DNA is TGTGCCAGTAGTTCTATCTGGACAGGGGTAAGCAATCAGCCCCAGCATTTT. Looking up the rest from reference TRBV19 and TRBJ1-5 gives the full variable domain: DGGITQSPKYLFRKEGQNVTLSCEQNLNHDAMYWYRQDPGQGLRLIYYSQIVNDFQKGDIAEGYSVSREKKESFPLTVTSAQKNPTAFYLCASSSIWTGVSNQPQHFGDGTRLSIL.

The chain carries TRBV9 and TRBJ1-2; D uncertain. The ends were cut back, 0 bases at V and 8 bases at J, with 8 bases in the middle. CDR1 SGDLS and CDR2 YYNGEE come from the germline V gene. The CDR3 runs to 12 residues. The CDR3 is CASSVDYSGYTF. The CDR3 nucleotides are TGTGCCAGCAGCGTAGATTATTCGGGCTACACCTTC.